Included here is one T cell receptor beta chain sequence, with context. Its binding antigen is unknown. No clone much larger than this one lies a single base away; base qualities are absent. Donors formed part of the validation cohort, which comprised approximately 130 subjects and was distinct from the first cohort of 666 subjects. This specimen comes from a study of cytomegalovirus exposure and HLA in healthy donors (dated by TCRdb to about 2017). Background on the whole study: According to a later analysis, one platform produced both the 110 or so validation repertoires and the 620 or so repertoires of the first cohort. The study was designed to test whether signatures of past pathogen exposure could be identified by cataloging public T cell receptors. A separate validation cohort of over a hundred different subjects was used in addition to the 666-subject first cohort. High-throughput TCR immunosequencing, statistical association of individual TCRs with disease status, and machine learning were combined to predict cytomegalovirus infection status.

Cut back by 4 bases and 2 bases, the V and J ends lie 11 bases apart. CDR1 MNHEY and CDR2 SMNVEV were looked up in the germline V gene (reference sequence). Taken from cysteine to phenylalanine, the CDR3 has 14 residues. Just CDR3 DNA is preserved here, 42 bases in frame from base 1. The paper's findings and limits, for the study overall: In vitro tests confirmed that a few of the cytomegalovirus-associated TCR beta chains recognize cytomegalovirus antigens. The authors suggested that the approach could potentially be extended to other disease states and immunological phenotypes. The classifier was reported to diagnose cytomegalovirus status with high specificity and sensitivity in both the original cohort and the validation cohort. Most TCR sequences were seen in very few donors, while some public TCRs were found in many individuals. The study gave a list of roughly 150 TCR beta chains associated with cytomegalovirus. The validation cohort had no HLA typing available for a later analysis, so co-occurrence within that cohort was assessed over all 120 or so repertoires. Of the cluster scores, 85% to 95% were above 0 in a later analysis, which found that TCRs clustered in the first cohort also tended to co-occur in the roughly 130 validation repertoires.

The library was generated by the immunoSEQ multiplex PCR assay. From the authors' description of their analysis: To diagnose cytomegalovirus status from the catalog of TCR beta chain sequences, a statistical classification framework was built. TCRdb provides this immuneACCESS table in a form limited to in-frame rearrangements. Some clones are lacking; in checked studies, under half of them reflect an unresolved V gene, and why the rest are absent is not known. The V and J calls and clone size are taken from that table; D and trimming were inferred from the DNA. The sample table lists about 170,000 clones, 90% to 97% of them with a count of one. The ten largest clones add up to 0.89% of the sample.

The rearranged chain carries TRBV27 and TRBJ1-2, with a tentative D gene TRBD1 over 6 matching bases. What was sequenced was PBMCs. The clonotype was recovered from a woman aged 18 to 35 in good health and CMV-seronegative. The CDR3 reads as follows: CASSSSTGNYGYTF. Here is the DNA: TGTGCCAGCAGTTCCTCTACAGGGAACTATGGCTACACCTTC.